This paragraph covers one T cell receptor (beta chain) sequence. This sample is part of a study of blood T cell repertoires in COVID-19. Across the study: The origin of the acute and convalescent COVID-19 samples was the United States, Italy and Spain. PBMCs, B-cell-depleted T cells, or T cells were the source of the cDNA or gDNA that made up the material.

Authors' processing steps: The assay estimated nucleated cells by amplifying reference gene primers. Using immunoSEQ multiplex PCR, the repertoire was profiled, and TCRdb retains in-frame clones only, with some absent. Clone size and the V and J calls come from that table; the DNA yielded D and trimming. The sample records 150,000 or so clones, over 80% being singletons. This TCR was sampled from a woman aged 60-75 years with acute or convalescent COVID-19. Source material: peripheral blood.

CDR3 loop: CASSSGASTFHTDTQYF. Written as DNA, the CDR3 is TGTGCCAGCAGTTCGGGAGCCTCGACATTCCACACAGATACGCAGTATTTT. The gene calls are TRBV28 and TRBJ2-3; a weak D match, TRBD2 (6 bases). This CDR3 comprises 17 residues. CDR1 and CDR2 from the germline V gene are MDHEN and SYDVKM. V was clipped by 4 bases and J by 2 bases, with 19 bases between them.